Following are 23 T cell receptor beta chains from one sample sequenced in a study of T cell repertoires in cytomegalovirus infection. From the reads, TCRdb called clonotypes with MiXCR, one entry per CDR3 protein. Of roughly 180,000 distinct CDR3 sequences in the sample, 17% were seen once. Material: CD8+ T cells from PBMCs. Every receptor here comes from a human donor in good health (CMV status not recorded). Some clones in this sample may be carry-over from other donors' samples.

The CDR3 protein is CASSLGTSGGESDTQYF. CDR3 nucleotides: TGTGCCAGCAGCTTAGGGACTAGCGGGGGGGAGTCAGATACGCAGTATTTT. The chain recombines TRBV11-2 with TRBJ2-3; 15 bases are shared with TRBD2. Germline CDR1 reads SGHAT; CDR2 reads FQNNGV. The CDR3 is made up of 17 amino acids. V shed 1 base, J shed 4 bases, and the junction held 3 bases outside the gene matches.

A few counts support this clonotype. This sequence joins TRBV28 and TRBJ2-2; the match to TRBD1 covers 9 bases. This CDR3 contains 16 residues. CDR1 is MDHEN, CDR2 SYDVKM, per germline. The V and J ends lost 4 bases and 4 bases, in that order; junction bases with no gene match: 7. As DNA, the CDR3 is TGTGCCAGCAGTTCTGGGACAGGGATGGGCACCGGGGAGCTGTTTTTT. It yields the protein CASSSGTGMGTGELFF.

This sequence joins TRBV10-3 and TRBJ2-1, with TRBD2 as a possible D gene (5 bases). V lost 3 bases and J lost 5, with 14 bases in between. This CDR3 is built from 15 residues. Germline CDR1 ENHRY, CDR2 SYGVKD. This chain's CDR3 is CAISDPTRFHNEQFF. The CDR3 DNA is TGTGCCATCAGTGACCCTACTAGATTTCACAATGAGCAGTTCTTC.

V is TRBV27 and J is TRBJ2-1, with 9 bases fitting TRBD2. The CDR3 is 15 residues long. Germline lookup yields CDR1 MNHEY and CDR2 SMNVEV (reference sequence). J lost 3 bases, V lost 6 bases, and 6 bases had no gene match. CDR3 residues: CASSLSAGGYNEQFF. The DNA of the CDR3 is TGTGCCAGCAGCCTGTCAGCGGGGGGCTACAATGAGCAGTTCTTC.

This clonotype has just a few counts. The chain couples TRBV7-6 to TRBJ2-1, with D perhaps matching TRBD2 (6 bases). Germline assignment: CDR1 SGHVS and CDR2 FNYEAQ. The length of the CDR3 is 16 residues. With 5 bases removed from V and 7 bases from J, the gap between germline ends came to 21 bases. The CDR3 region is CASSPEAAGRMNEQFF. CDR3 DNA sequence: TGTGCCAGCAGCCCCGAGGCGGCAGGGAGGATGAATGAGCAGTTCTTC.

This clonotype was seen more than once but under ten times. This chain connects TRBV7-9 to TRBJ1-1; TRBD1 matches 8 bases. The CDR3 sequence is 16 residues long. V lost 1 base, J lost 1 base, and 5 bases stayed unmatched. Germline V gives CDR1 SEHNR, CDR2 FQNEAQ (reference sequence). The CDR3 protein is CASSLVGTGKNTEAFF. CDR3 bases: TGTGCCAGCAGCTTAGTAGGGACAGGCAAGAACACTGAAGCTTTCTTT.

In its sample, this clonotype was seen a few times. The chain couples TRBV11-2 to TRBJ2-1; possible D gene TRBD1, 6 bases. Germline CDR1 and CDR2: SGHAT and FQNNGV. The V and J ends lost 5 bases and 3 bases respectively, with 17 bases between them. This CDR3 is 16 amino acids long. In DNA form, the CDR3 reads TGTGCCAGCAGCCTCCGTACAGGGCCCCTCTACAATGAGCAGTTCTTC. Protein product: CASSLRTGPLYNEQFF.

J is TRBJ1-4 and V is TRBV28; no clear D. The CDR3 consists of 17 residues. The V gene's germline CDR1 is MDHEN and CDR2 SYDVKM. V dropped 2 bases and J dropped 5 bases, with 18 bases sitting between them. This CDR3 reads CASSLTGYSKKNEKLFF. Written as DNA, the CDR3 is TGTGCCAGCAGTTTAACGGGATACAGTAAAAAAAATGAAAAACTGTTTTTT. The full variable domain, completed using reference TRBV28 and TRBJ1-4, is DVKVTQSSRYLVKRTGEKVFLECVQDMDHENMFWYRQDPGLGLRLIYFSYDVKMKEKGDIPEGYSVSREKKERFSLILESASTNQTSMYLCASSLTGYSKKNEKLFFGSGTQLSVL.

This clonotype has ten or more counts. The CDR3, as DNA: TGTGCCAGCAGCTTAAAGGTCCGGACAGGGAGACTTTACGGCTACACCTTC. Protein sequence: CASSLKVRTGRLYGYTF. This chain joins TRBV7-2 and TRBJ1-2; 8 bases are shared with TRBD1. The V and J ends lost 2 bases and 8 bases, in that order; junction bases with no gene match: 16. This CDR3 is built from 17 residues. The V gene's germline CDR1 is SGHTA and CDR2 FQGNSA.

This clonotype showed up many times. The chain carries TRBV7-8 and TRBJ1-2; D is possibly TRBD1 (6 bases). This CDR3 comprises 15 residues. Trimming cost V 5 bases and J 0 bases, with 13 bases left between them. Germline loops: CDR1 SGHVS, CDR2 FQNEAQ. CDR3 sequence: CASSHSTGANYGYTF. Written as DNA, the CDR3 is TGTGCCAGCAGCCACTCGACAGGAGCTAACTATGGCTACACCTTC. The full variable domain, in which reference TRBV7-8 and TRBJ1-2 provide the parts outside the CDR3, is GAGVSQSPRYKVAKRGQDVALRCDPISGHVSLFWYQQALGQGPEFLTYFQNEAQLDKSGLPSDRFFAERPEGSVSTLKIQRTQQEDSAVYLCASSHSTGANYGYTFGSGTRLTVV.

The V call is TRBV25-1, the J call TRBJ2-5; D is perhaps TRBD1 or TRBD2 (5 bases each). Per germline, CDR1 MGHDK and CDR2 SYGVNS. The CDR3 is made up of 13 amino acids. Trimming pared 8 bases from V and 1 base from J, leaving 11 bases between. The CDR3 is CASERDGQETQYF. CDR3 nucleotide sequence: TGTGCCAGCGAAAGGGACGGCCAAGAGACCCAGTACTTC.

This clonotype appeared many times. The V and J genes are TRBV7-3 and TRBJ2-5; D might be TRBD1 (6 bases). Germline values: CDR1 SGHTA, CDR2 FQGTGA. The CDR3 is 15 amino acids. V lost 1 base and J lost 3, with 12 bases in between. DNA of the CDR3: TGTGCCAGCAGCTTAAACGGAAACAGGGAAGAGACCCAGTACTTC. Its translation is CASSLNGNREETQYF. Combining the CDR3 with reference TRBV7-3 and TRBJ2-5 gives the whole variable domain GAGVSQTPSNKVTEKGKYVELRCDPISGHTALYWYRQSLGQGPEFLIYFQGTGAADDSGLPNDRFFAVRPEGSVSTLKIQRTERGDSAVYLCASSLNGNREETQYFGPGTRLLVL.

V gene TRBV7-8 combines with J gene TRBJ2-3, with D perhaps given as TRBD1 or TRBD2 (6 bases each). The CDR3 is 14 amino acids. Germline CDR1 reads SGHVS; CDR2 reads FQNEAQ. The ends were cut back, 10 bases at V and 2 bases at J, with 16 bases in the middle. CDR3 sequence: CATFPGGVTDTQYF. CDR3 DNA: TGTGCCACCTTCCCCGGGGGCGTCACAGATACGCAGTATTTT.

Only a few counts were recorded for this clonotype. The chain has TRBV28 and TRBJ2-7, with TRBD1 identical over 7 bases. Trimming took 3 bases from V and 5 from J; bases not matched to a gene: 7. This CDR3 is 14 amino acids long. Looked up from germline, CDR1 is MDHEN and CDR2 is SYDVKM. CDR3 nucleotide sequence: TGTGCCAGCAGTTTGGACAGGACATGGGACGAGCAGTACTTC. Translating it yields CASSLDRTWDEQYF.

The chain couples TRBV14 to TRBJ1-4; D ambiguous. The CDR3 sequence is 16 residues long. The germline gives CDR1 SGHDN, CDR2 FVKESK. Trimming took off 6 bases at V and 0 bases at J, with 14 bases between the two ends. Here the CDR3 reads CASSQITGPTNEKLFF. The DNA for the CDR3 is TGTGCCAGCAGTCAAATTACCGGTCCAACTAATGAAAAACTGTTTTTT.

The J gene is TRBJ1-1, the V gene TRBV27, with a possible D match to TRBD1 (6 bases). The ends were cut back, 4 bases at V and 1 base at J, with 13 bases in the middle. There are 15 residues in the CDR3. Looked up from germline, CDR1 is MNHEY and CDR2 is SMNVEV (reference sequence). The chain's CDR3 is CASSSRGSWNTEAFF. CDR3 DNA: TGTGCCAGCAGTTCGAGGGGGTCCTGGAACACTGAAGCTTTCTTT.

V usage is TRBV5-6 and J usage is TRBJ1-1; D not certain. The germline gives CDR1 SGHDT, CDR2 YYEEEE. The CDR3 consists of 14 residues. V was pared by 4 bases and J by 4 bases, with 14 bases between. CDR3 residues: CASSLGRHLTEAFF. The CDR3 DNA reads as TGTGCCAGCAGCCTAGGGAGACATCTCACTGAAGCTTTCTTT.

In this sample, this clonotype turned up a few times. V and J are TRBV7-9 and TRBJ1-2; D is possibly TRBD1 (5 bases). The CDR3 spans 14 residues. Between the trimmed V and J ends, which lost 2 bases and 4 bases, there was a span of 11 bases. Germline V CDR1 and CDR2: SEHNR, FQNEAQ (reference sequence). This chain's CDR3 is CASSLTGGAYGYTF. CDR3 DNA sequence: TGTGCCAGCAGCTTAACCGGGGGAGCCTATGGCTACACCTTC.

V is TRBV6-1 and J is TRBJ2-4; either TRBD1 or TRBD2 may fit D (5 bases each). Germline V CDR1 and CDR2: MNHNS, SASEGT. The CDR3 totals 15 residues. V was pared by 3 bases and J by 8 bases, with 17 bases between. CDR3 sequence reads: CASSDTGTPGDIQYF. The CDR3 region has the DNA TGTGCCAGCAGTGACACCGGGACCCCCGGGGACATTCAGTACTTC.

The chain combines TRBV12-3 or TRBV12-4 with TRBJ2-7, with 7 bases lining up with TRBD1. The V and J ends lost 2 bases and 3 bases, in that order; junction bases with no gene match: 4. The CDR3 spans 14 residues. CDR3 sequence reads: CASSLRTGGYEQYF. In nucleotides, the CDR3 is TGTGCCAGCAGTTTAAGGACAGGTGGCTACGAGCAGTACTTC.

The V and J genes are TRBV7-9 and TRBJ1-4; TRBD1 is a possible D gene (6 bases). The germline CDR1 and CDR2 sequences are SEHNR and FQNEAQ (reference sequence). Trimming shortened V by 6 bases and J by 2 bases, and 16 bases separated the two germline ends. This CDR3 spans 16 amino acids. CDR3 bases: TGTGCCAGCAGTCCTGAAACAGGGCACACTAATGAAAAACTGTTTTTT. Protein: CASSPETGHTNEKLFF.

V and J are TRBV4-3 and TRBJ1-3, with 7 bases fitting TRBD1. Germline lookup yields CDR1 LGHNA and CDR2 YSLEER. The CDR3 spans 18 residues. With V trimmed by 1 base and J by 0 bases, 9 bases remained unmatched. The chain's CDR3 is CASSQALFGDSSGNTIYF. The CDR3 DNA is TGCGCCAGCAGCCAAGCCCTCTTTGGGGACAGCTCTGGAAACACCATATATTTT.

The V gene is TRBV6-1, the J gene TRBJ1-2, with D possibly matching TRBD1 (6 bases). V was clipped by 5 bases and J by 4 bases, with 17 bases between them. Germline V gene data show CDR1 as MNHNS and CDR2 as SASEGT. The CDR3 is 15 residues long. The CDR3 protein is CASSSRGGNLYGYTF. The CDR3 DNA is TGTGCCAGCAGTTCAAGAGGGGGGAATCTCTATGGCTACACCTTC.